This T cell receptor (beta chain) was sequenced during a study of T cells in Graves' hyperthyroidism and ophthalmopathy. The wider study: Sampling of peripheral blood happened at initial diagnosis, prior to any treatment.

In this sample, this clonotype turned up many times. V shed 3 bases and J shed 4 bases, with 19 bases lying between them. Germline V gives CDR1 MNHEY, CDR2 SVGAGI. CDR3 length: 16 residues. Newly diagnosed hyperthyroidism, duration under 2 months, in patients aged 18 to 65. Exclusion of a patient resulted from uncontrolled infection, other autoimmune disease, pregnancy or lactation. The sample, blood from the first hyperthyroidism diagnosis, precedes any ophthalmopathy symptoms. RNA transcripts provided the source from which TCR beta CDR3 regions were amplified. The TCR CDR3 first-round RT-PCR relied on the HTBI primer set. TCRdb fed the multiplex PCR reads into MiXCR, producing one record per CDR3 protein. The profile shows under 300,000 distinct CDR3 sequences, approximately 26% of them singletons.

J is TRBJ2-7 and V is TRBV6-5, with D possibly called TRBD1 or TRBD2 (5 bases each). Sequencing used blood. The TCR originated in a man aged 35 to 55 with Graves' hyperthyroidism that later progressed to Graves' ophthalmopathy. The chain's CDR3 is CASSYKGSGPNYEQYF. CDR3 coding DNA: TGTGCCAGCAGTTATAAGGGGTCGGGGCCTAATTACGAGCAGTACTTC.